Described below is a single TCR beta chain sequence and its context. This clone was counted only a few times. It lacks a known antigen. Base-call qualities are not available, and no considerably larger clone is one nucleotide away. The data originate from a study of CD8+ T cells in alopecia areata (dated by TCRdb to about 2018). Study-wide context: Treated patients were enrolled in an open-label pilot trial of oral tofacitinib, 5 to 10 mg twice daily, for moderate-to-severe alopecia areata. Tofacitinib was given for 6 to 18 months, followed by 6 months of follow-up off drug to assess delayed response and recurrence. For the treated patients, the SALT score, which quantifies what percentage of scalp surface area is affected, served as the measure of disease severity. High-throughput TCRbeta sequencing was used to examine T cell clonal expansion in alopecia areata in both the C3H/HeJ mouse model and human patients. Human TCRbeta sequencing covered scalp tissue and sorted CD4+ and CD8+ peripheral blood T cells from patchy and totalis/universalis alopecia areata patients and healthy controls. Biopsies were taken from tofacitinib-treated patients at baseline and at 4 and 24 weeks of treatment, and a later scalp biopsy was taken in several of the tofacitinib-treated patients. Scalp clonality was compared across normal scalp (n=4), patchy alopecia areata scalp (n=8), and alopecia totalis/universalis scalp (n=8). The RNA source kit depended on sample type: the PAXgene miRNA kit for fixed scalp, the miRNeasy kit for PBMCs, and the RNeasy kit for mouse skin. immunoSEQ multiplex PCR using 35 Vbeta forward primers and 13 Jbeta reverse primers was used to amplify TCRbeta CDR3 regions. Broader findings and caveats from the paper: Compared with mice, TCR sequences shared between patients were less clear, possibly partly because of HLA diversity across the patient population. Resident alphabeta T cells in normal human skin are also sequenced, complicating scalp TCR repertoire analysis, unlike mouse skin dominated by gammadelta T cells. Because the treated cohort was small and included a single nonresponder, larger studies are needed to assess links between baseline CD8+ expansion and response. Compared with normal scalp, lesional scalp had higher clonality and more expanded CD8+ clones, particularly in alopecia totalis/universalis, a pattern that suggests antigenic drive. Many expanded lesional clones were found to persist in scalp and blood during tofacitinib treatment, and relapse after treatment cessation may be partly explained by this persistence. Tofacitinib significantly decreased scalp clonality and the number of expanded CD8+ clones among the top 100 scalp clones.

Spanning cysteine to phenylalanine, the CDR3 consists of 11 amino acids. CDR3 DNA is the only sequence kept; it has 33 bases, read in frame from the first base. Trimming takes 5 bases from V and 3 bases from J, and the germline ends sit 5 bases apart. From the germline V gene (reference sequence), CDR1 is MNHEY and CDR2 is SMNVEV. Reading the label with the study, this specimen's time point is: less than 25 weeks on oral tofacitinib. This specimen's treatment or condition label, per the study, means: oral pan-JAK inhibitor, 5-10 mg twice daily. Peripheral blood and lesional scalp punch biopsies were obtained from patients with alopecia areata. PBMCs were isolated by density centrifugation and stained for CD3, CD4 and CD8, after which CD4+ and CD8+ T cells were sorted on a FACSAria. Library preparation employed the immunoSEQ multiplex PCR assay. RNA was extracted from all samples and reverse transcribed into cDNA as template for TCR sequencing. First-strand cDNA was synthesized with SuperScript III using a 2:1 mix of oligo-dT and random hexamers. A synthetic immune receptor repertoire was used to gauge amplification bias, and whatever bias remained was removed computationally. In the original analysis: Raw reads were preprocessed to remove errors, and CDR3 was defined according to IMGT conventions as the region from the conserved cysteine to phenylalanine. Clonality was calculated as 1 minus Shannon entropy normalized by log2 of the number of productive unique TCRs. CD4 or CD8 identity of scalp clones was inferred by cross-referencing scalp TCRbeta sequences with sorted blood CD4 and CD8 repertoires. Not all clones reach the TCRdb copy of this immuneACCESS table, which keeps in-frame sequences only. Checked studies attribute under half of the gap to unresolved V genes and leave the rest unexplained. V, J and clone size reflect that table, while D and trimming were determined from the DNA. A total of about 92,000 clones appear in this sample, roughly 46% of them only once. 18% of the sample is held by the ten biggest clonotypes.

This TCR derives from a human donor with alopecia areata. This specimen consisted of CD8+ T cells sorted from blood, obtained at week 24, from a patient treated with tofacitinib. This chain is built from TRBV27 and TRBJ2-7; no confident D gene assignment can be made. The CDR3 reads as follows: CASSAGYEQYF. The nucleotides are TGTGCCAGCAGTGCTGGCTACGAGCAGTACTTC.